The source of this T cell receptor (beta chain) is a study of OX40 agonist ivuxolimab in advanced cancers. General study points: Expanded clones were, on average, more numerous in CD8+ T cells than in CD4+.

Trimming cost V 4 bases and J 10 bases, with 8 bases left between them. CDR3 length: 11 amino acids. The germline CDR1 and CDR2 sequences are SGHVS and FQNEAQ. Profiling relied on immunoSEQ multiplex PCR, and the TCRdb table lists in-frame clones only, not all of them. Of some 77,000 clones listed, about 83% are singletons. Points on this clone: Its antigen remains unknown.

Peripheral blood came from all dose cohorts at three timepoints. The TCR comes from an adult with an advanced solid tumor such as melanoma, head and neck, liver or kidney cancer. The sequenced sample was CD4+ or CD8+ T cells sorted from blood, obtained in a trial of the OX40 agonist ivuxolimab. The chain carries TRBV7-8 and TRBJ2-1; D is ambiguous. CDR3 in DNA: TGTGCCAGCAGCTCATTAATGGAGCAGTTCTTC. It yields the protein CASSSLMEQFF.